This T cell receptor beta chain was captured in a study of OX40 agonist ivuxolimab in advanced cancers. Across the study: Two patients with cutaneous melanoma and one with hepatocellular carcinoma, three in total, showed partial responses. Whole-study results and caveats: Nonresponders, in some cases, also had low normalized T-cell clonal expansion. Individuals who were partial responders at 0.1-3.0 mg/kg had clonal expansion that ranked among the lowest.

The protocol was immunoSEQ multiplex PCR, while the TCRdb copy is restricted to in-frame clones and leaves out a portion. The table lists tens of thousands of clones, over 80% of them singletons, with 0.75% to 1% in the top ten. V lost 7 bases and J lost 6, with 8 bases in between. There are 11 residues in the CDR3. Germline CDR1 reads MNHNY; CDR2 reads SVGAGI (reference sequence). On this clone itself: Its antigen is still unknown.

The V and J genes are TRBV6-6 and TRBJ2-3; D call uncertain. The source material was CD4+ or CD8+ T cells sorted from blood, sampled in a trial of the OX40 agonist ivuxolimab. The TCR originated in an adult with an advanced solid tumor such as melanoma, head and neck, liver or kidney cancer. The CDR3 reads CASISADTQYF. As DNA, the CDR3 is TGTGCCAGCATTTCGGCGGATACGCAGTATTTT.